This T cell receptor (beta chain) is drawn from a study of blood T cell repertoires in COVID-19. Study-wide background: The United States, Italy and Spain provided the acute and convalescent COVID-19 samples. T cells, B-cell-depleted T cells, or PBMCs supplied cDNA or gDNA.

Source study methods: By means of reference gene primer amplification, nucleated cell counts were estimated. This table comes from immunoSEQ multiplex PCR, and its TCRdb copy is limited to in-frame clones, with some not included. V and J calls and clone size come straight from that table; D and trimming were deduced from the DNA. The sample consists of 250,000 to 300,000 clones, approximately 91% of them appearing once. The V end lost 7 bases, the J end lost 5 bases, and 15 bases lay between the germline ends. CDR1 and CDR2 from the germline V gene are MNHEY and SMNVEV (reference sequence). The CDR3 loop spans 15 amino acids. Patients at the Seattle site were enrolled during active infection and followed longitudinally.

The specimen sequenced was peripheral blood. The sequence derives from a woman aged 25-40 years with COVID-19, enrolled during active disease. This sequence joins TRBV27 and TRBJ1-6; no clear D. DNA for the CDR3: TGTGCCAGCACCTACCGGGCGGGGAATAATTCACCCCTCCACTTT. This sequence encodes CASTYRAGNNSPLHF.